These 10 T cell receptor beta chains were sequenced from one sample in a study of low-dose radiotherapy and immunotherapy resistance in tumors. Primers used for first-strand cDNA, a TRAV- and TRBV-specific set, covered both alpha and beta chains. It was with a constant-region primer and a V-primer adapter that TCRs were amplified over roughly 19 PCR cycles. MiXCR, applied by TCRdb to the reads, yields one record per CDR3 protein. In the table there are over 70,000 distinct CDR3 sequences, roughly 30% of which are singletons. Time point defined: before trial treatment. The material was PBMCs, obtained before treatment. These receptors were collected from a female donor with ovarian cancer.

The chain is built from TRBV10-3 and TRBJ2-1; 8 bases agree with TRBD2. The V segment lost 6 bases and the J segment 10 bases; nucleotides outside the gene matches: 5. This CDR3 is 12 amino acids long. The germline gives CDR1 ENHRY, CDR2 SYGVKD. This CDR3 reads CAISPTSAEQFF. DNA for the CDR3: TGTGCCATCAGCCCGACTAGCGCGGAGCAGTTCTTC.

V is TRBV6-5 and J is TRBJ2-7, with D possibly being TRBD1 (6 bases). Germline V lookup: CDR1 MNHEY, CDR2 SVGAGI. Between the trimmed V and J ends, which lost 4 bases and 0 bases, there was a span of 13 bases. The CDR3 runs to 15 residues. CDR3 sequence reads: CASSSTQGTSYEQYF. The CDR3 DNA reads as TGTGCCAGCAGTTCGACCCAGGGGACCTCCTACGAGCAGTACTTC.

The chain recombines TRBV4-2 with TRBJ2-5; 7 nucleotides line up with TRBD2. This CDR3 is built from 15 residues. Germline CDR1 and CDR2: LGHNA and YNFKEQ. V was clipped by 5 bases and J by 1 base; unmatched bases: 7. The CDR3 loop reads CASSLASGVQETQYF. In DNA, the CDR3 is TGTGCCAGCAGCTTGGCTAGCGGAGTCCAAGAGACCCAGTACTTC.

J is TRBJ2-5 and V is TRBV15; tentatively, D is TRBD1 or TRBD2 (5 bases each). The CDR3 runs 16 residues. Deletions cut 3 bases from V and 5 bases from J, with 19 bases between. CDR1 is LNHNV and CDR2 is YYDKDF in the germline V gene (reference sequence). The CDR3 sequence is CATSSDREDRGETQYF. CDR3 coding DNA: TGTGCCACCAGCAGCGACCGGGAAGACCGGGGCGAGACCCAGTACTTC.

This clonotype has a count of ten or more. The genes are TRBV19 and TRBJ2-6, with TRBD1 matching over 8 bases. The CDR3 consists of 18 residues. CDR1 is LNHDA, CDR2 SQIVND, per germline (reference sequence). Trimming took 7 bases from V and 0 from J; bases not matched to a gene: 11. The CDR3 DNA follows: TGTGCCAGTACCCCGACAGGGGCCCCCTTCTCTGGGGCCAACGTCCTGACTTTC. Amino acids: CASTPTGAPFSGANVLTF.

This clonotype occurred many times. The chain employs TRBV12-3 or TRBV12-4 and TRBJ1-1, with D maybe TRBD1 (6 bases). Trimming took 5 bases from V and 4 from J, leaving 14 bases between them. The CDR3 is 14 amino acids. The chain's CDR3 is CASSPRGFSTEAFF. DNA for the CDR3: TGTGCCAGCAGTCCCAGGGGTTTTAGCACTGAAGCTTTCTTT.

This clonotype was seen at least ten times. The chain employs TRBV2 and TRBJ1-1; no reliable D call. CDR1 SNHLY and CDR2 FYNNEI come from the germline V gene. The CDR3 sequence is 12 residues long. Trimming cost V 5 bases and J 8 bases, with 12 bases left between them. Here the CDR3 reads CASSTLGGEAFF. The CDR3 region has the DNA TGTGCCAGCAGTACCCTGGGTGGGGAAGCTTTCTTT.

The gene calls are TRBV13 and TRBJ1-4; D gene ambiguous. The V and J ends lost 0 bases and 7 bases respectively, with 3 bases between them. The germline V gene encodes CDR1 PRHDT and CDR2 FYEKMQ (reference sequence). The CDR3 length is 12 residues. The CDR3 here is CASSLGAEKLFF. Written as DNA, the CDR3 is TGTGCCAGCAGCTTAGGCGCTGAAAAACTGTTTTTT.

This chain connects TRBV5-1 to TRBJ1-5; D not resolved. Looked up from germline, CDR1 is SGHRS and CDR2 is YFSETQ. The V end was cut by 0 bases, the J end by 7 bases, with 8 bases between. The CDR3 is 13 amino acids. CDR3 DNA sequence: TGCGCCAGCAGCTTGGAGGGAAGCCAGCCCCAGCATTTT. Amino acids: CASSLEGSQPQHF.

The V and J genes are TRBV30 and TRBJ1-1; tentatively, D is TRBD1 (5 bases). The V gene's germline CDR1 is GTSNPN and CDR2 SVGIG (reference sequence). CDR3 length: 15 amino acids. V lost 5 bases, J lost 5 bases, and 21 bases lay in between. CDR3 bases: TGTGCCTGGGGGGGGAGAACCCTCGGGGGAACTGAAGCTTTCTTT. The encoded protein is CAWGGRTLGGTEAFF.